This TCR beta chain was recorded in a study of blood T cell repertoires in COVID-19. Study as a whole: The United States, Italy and Spain were the sources of the acute and convalescent COVID-19 samples.

Assay used: immunoSEQ multiplex PCR; TCRdb lists only in-frame clones, some missing. The table includes roughly 140,000 clones, 70% to 90% detected once. The material sequenced was peripheral blood. The receptor was isolated from a woman aged 55-69 years with COVID-19, enrolled during active disease.

The chain's CDR3 is CASSQVGTGGDIQYF. The CDR3 DNA follows: TGTGCCAGCAGCCAAGTTGGCACAGGGGGGGACATTCAGTACTTC. V usage is TRBV4-2 and J usage is TRBJ2-4; D may be TRBD1 (8 bases). CDR1 LGHNA and CDR2 YNFKEQ come from the germline V gene. Trimming shortened V by 1 base and J by 8 bases, and 15 bases separated the two germline ends. This CDR3 has 15 amino acids.